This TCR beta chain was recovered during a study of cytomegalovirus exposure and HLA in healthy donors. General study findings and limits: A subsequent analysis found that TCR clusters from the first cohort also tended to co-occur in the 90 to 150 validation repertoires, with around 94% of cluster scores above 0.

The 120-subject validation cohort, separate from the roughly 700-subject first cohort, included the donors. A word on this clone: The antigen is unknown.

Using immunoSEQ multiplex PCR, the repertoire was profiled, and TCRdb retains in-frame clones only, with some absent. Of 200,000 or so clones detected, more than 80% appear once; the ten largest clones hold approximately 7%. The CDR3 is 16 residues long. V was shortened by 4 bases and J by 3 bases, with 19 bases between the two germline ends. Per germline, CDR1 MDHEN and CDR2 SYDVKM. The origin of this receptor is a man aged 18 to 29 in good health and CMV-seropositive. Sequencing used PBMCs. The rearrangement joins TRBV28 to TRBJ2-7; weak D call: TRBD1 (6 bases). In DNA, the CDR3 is TGTGCCAGCAGTTACTCACTTAAGGACAGATTCTACGAGCAGTACTTC. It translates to CASSYSLKDRFYEQYF.